The rows below give T cell receptor beta chains drawn from one sample of a study of CD8+ T cells in alopecia areata. Method: immunoSEQ multiplex PCR; TCRdb's copy keeps in-frame clones and lacks some. The sample lists about 270,000 clones; 60% were seen once. Sequenced material: CD4+ T cells sorted from blood, taken around week 54, from a patient treated with tofacitinib. The receptors derive from a human donor with alopecia areata. Both conserved end residues are part of each CDR3. The D gene is left open where the match is weak. Size is stated for part of the rows, as once, few or many counts, or as a class when the clone is expanded.

>TRBD1|NA|TRBJ2-4|TRBV6-5
CASSVDRWDDIQYF
TGTGCCAGCAGTGTGGACAGGTGGGATGACATTCAGTACTTC
>NA|NA|TRBJ1-1|TRBV15
CATSNNPGRNTEAFF
TGTGCCACCAGCAACAACCCAGGTCGGAACACTGAAGCTTTCTTT
>TRBD1|few|TRBJ2-7|TRBV11-2
CASRTGVEQYF
TGTGCCAGCAGGACAGGGGTCGAGCAGTACTTC
>NA|few|TRBJ1-2|TRBV6-1
CASSESAYGYTF
TGTGCCAGCAGTGAGAGTGCCTATGGCTACACCTTC
>NA|NA|TRBJ1-5|TRBV7-2
CASSWGIGNQPQHF
TGTGCCAGCAGTTGGGGGATAGGAAATCAGCCCCAGCATTTT
>NA|few|TRBJ1-5|TRBV7-2
CASSVRANQPQHF
TGTGCCAGCAGCGTCCGGGCAAATCAGCCCCAGCATTTT
>NA|NA|TRBJ1-2|TRBV30
CAWRGRSYGYTF
TGTGCCTGGAGAGGGAGGAGCTATGGCTACACCTTC
>NA|NA|TRBJ1-1|TRBV9
CASSKRQNTEAFF
TGTGCCAGCAGCAAACGACAGAACACTGAAGCTTTCTTT
>NA|NA|TRBJ1-1|TRBV10-3
CAISASTEAFF
TGTGCCATCAGTGCTAGCACTGAAGCTTTCTTT
>NA|NA|TRBJ2-7|TRBV25-1
CASSEPGDYEQYF
TGTGCCAGCAGTGAGCCAGGGGACTACGAGCAGTACTTC